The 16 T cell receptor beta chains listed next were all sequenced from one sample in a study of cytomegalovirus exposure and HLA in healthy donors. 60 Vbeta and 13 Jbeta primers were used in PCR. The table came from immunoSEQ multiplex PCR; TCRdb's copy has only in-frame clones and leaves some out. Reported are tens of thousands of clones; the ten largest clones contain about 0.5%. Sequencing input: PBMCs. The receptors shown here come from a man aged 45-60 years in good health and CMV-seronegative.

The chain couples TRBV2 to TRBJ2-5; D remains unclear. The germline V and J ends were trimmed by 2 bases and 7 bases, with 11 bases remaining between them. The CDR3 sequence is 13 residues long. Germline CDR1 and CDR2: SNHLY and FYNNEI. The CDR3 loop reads CASSESERGTQYF. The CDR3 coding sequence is TGTGCCAGCAGTGAAAGCGAAAGAGGGACCCAGTACTTC.

This CDR3 reads CSVDAGGTEAFF. CDR3 coding DNA: TGCAGCGTTGATGCAGGGGGCACTGAAGCTTTCTTT. The chain uses TRBV29-1 and TRBJ1-1, with TRBD1 matching over 7 bases. The CDR3 loop spans 12 amino acids. Germline V gene data show CDR1 as SQVTM and CDR2 as ANQGSEA. V dropped 3 bases and J dropped 4; count of bases not matched to a gene: 2.

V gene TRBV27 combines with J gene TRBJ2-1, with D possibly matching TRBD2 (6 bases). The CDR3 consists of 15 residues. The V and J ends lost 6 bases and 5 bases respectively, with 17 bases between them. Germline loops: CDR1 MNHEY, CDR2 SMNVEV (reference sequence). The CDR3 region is CASRPPGLRNNEQFF. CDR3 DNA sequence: TGTGCCAGCAGACCCCCGGGACTGCGGAACAATGAGCAGTTCTTC.

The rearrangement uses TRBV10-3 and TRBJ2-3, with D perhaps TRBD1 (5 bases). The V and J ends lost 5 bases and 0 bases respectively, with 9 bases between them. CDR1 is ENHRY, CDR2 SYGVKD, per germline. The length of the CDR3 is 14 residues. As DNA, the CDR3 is TGTGCCATCAGTCAGGGCCTGAGCACAGATACGCAGTATTTT. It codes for CAISQGLSTDTQYF.

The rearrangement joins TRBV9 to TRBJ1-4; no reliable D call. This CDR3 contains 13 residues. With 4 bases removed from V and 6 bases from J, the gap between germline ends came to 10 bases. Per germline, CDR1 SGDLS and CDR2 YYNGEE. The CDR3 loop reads CASSPRLDEKLFF. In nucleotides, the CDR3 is TGTGCCAGCAGCCCGCGTCTGGATGAAAAACTGTTTTTT. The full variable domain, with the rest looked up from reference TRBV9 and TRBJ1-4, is DSGVTQTPKHLITATGQRVTLRCSPRSGDLSVYWYQQSLDQGLQFLIQYYNGEERAKGNILERFSAQQFPDLHSELNLSSLELGDSALYFCASSPRLDEKLFFGSGTQLSVL.

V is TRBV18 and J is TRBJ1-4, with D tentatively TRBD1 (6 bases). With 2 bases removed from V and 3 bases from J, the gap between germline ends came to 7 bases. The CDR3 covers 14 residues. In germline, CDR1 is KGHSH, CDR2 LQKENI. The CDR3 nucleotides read TGTGCCAGCTCACCAACAGGGCCTAATGAAAAACTGTTTTTT. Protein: CASSPTGPNEKLFF.

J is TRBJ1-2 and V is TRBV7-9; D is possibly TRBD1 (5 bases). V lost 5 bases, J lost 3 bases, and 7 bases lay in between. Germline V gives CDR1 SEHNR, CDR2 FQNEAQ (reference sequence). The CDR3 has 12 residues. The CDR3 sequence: CASSPGYYGYTF. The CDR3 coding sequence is TGTGCCAGCAGCCCAGGGTACTATGGCTACACCTTC. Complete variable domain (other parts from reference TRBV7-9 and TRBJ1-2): DTGVSQNPRHKITKRGQNVTFRCDPISEHNRLYWYRQTLGQGPEFLTYFQNEAQLEKSRLLSDRFSAERPKGSFSTLEIQRTEQGDSAMYLCASSPGYYGYTFGSGTRLTVV.

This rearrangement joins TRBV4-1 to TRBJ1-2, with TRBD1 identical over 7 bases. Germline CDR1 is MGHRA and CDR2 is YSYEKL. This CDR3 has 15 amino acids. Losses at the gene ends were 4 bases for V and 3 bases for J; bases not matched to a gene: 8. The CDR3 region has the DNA TGCGCCAGCAGCCCGGGGGGGACAGTAGACTATGGCTACACCTTC. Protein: CASSPGGTVDYGYTF.

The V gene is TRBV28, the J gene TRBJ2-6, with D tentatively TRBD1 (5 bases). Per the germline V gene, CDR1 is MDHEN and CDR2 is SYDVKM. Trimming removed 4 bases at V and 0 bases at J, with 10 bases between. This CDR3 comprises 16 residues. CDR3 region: CASSSEGVSGANVLTF. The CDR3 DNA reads TGTGCCAGCAGTTCAGAAGGGGTCTCTGGGGCCAACGTCCTGACTTTC.

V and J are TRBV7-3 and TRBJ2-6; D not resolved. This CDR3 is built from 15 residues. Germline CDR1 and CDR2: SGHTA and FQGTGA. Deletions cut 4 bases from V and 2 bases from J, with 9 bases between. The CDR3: CASSSHLAGANVLTF. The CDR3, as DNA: TGTGCCAGCAGCTCACACCTCGCTGGGGCCAACGTCCTGACTTTC.

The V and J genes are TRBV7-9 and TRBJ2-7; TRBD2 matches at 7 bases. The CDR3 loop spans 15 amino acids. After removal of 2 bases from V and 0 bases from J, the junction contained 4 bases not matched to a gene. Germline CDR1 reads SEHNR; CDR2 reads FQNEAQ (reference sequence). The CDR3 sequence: CASSLRGESSYEQYF. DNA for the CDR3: TGTGCCAGCAGCTTACGGGGGGAGAGCTCCTACGAGCAGTACTTC.

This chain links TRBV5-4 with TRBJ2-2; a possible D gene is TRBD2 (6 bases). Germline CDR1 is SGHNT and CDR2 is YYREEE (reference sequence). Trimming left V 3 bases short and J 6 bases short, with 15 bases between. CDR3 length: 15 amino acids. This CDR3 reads CASSSPTSYPGELFF. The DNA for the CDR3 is TGTGCCAGCAGCTCCCCGACTAGTTATCCCGGGGAGCTGTTTTTT.

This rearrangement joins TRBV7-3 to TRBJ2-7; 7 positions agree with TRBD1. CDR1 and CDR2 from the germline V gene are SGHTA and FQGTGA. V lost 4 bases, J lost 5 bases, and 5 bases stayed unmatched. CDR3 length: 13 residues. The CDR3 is CASSSWTGNEQYF. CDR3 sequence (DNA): TGTGCCAGCAGCTCCTGGACAGGAAACGAGCAGTACTTC.

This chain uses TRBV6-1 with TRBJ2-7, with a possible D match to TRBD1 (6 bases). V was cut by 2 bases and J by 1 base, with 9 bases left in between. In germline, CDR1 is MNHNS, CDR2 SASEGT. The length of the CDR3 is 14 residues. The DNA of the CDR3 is TGTGCCAGCAGTGAAACAGGGATTTCCTACGAGCAGTACTTC. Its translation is CASSETGISYEQYF.

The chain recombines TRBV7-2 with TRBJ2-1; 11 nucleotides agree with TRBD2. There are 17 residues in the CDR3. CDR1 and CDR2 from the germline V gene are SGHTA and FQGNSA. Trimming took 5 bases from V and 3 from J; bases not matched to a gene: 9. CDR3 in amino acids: CASSVGSSGGGYNEQFF. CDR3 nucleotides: TGTGCCAGCAGCGTAGGAAGTAGCGGGGGGGGCTACAATGAGCAGTTCTTC.

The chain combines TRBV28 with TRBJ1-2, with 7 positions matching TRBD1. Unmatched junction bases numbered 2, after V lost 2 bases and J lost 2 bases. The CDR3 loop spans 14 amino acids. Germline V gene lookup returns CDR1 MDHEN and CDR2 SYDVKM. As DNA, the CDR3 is TGTGCCAGCAGTTTAGGGACAGAAAACTATGGCTACACCTTC. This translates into CASSLGTENYGYTF.